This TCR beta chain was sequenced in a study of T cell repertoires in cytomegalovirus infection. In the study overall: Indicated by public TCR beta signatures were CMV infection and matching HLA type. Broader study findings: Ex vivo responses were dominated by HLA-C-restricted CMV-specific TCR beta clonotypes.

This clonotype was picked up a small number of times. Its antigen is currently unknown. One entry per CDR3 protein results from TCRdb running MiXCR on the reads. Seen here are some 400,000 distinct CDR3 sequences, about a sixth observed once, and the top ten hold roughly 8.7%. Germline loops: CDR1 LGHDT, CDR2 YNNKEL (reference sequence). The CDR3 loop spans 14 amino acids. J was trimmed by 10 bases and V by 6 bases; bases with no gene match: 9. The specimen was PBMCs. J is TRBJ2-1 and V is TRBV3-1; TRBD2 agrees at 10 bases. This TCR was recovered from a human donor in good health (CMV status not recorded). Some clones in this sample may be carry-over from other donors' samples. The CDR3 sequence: CASSRSGRAGEQFF. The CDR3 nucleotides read TGTGCCAGCAGTCGGAGCGGGAGGGCCGGGGAGCAGTTCTTC.